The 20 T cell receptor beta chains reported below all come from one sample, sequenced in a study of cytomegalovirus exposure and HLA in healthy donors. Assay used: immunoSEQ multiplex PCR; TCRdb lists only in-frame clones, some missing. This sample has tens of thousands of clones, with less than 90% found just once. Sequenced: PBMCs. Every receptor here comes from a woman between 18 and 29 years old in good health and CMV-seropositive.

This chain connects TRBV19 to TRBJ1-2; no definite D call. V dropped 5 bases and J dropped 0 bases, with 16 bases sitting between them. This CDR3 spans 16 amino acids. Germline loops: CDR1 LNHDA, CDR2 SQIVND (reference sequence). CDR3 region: CASSVRPGEANYGYTF. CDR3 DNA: TGTGCCAGTAGTGTTCGACCGGGAGAAGCTAACTATGGCTACACCTTC.

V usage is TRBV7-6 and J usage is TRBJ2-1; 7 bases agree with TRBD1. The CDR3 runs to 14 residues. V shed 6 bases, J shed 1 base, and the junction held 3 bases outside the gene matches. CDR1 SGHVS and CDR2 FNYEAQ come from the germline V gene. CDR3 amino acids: CASSLQGSYNEQFF. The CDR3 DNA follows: TGTGCCAGCAGTCTACAGGGGTCCTACAATGAGCAGTTCTTC. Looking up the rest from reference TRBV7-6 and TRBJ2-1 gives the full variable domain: GAGVSQSPRYKVTKRGQDVALRCDPISGHVSLYWYRQALGQGPEFLTYFNYEAQQDKSGLPNDRFSAERPEGSISTLTIQRTEQRDSAMYRCASSLQGSYNEQFFGPGTRLTVL.

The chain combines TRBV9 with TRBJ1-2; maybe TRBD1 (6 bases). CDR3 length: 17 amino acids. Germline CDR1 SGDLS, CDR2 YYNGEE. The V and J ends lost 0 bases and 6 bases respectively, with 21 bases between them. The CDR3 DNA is TGTGCCAGCAGCGTAGAACCCAGGGGCAGTCGGGGTAATGGCTACACCTTC. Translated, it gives CASSVEPRGSRGNGYTF.

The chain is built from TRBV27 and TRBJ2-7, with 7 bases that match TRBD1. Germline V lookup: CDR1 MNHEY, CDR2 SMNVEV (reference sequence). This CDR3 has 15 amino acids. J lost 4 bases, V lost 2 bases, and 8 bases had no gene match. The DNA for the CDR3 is TGTGCCAGCAGTTTAAAGGGACAGATGATTTACGAGCAGTACTTC. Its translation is CASSLKGQMIYEQYF.

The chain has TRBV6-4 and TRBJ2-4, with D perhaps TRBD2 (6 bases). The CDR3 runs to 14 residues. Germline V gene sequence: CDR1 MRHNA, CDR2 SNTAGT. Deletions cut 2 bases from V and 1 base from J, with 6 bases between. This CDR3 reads CASSDGGAKNIQYF. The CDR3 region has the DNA TGTGCCAGCAGTGACGGGGGGGCCAAAAACATTCAGTACTTC.

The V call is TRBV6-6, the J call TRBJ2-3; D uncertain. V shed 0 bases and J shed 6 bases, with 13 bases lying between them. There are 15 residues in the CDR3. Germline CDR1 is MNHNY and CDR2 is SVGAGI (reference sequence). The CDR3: CASSYSRNRDDTQYF. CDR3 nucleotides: TGTGCCAGCAGTTACTCGCGGAACCGCGATGATACGCAGTATTTT.

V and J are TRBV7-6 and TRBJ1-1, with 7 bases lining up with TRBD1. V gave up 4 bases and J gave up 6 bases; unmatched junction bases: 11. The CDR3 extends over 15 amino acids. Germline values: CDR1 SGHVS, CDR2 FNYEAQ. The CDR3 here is CASSSIQKGQPEAFF. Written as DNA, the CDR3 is TGTGCCAGCAGCTCAATACAAAAGGGACAGCCTGAAGCTTTCTTT.

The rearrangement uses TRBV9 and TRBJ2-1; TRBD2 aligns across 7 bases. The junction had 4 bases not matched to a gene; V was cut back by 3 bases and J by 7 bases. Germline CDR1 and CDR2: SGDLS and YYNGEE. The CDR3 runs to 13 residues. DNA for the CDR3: TGTGCCAGCAGCGCGACTAGCAGGAATGAGCAGTTCTTC. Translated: CASSATSRNEQFF.

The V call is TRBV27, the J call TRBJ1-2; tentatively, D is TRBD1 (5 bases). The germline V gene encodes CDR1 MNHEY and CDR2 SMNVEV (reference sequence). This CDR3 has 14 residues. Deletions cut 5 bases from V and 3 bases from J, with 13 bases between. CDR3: CASSDRGAHYGYTF. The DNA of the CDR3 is TGTGCCAGCAGTGACAGAGGAGCCCACTATGGCTACACCTTC.

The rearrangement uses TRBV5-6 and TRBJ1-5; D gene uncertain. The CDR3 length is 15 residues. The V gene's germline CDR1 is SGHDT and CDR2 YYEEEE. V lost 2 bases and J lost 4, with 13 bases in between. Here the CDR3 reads CASSLWAGSNQPQHF. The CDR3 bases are TGTGCCAGCAGCTTATGGGCCGGCTCGAATCAGCCCCAGCATTTT.

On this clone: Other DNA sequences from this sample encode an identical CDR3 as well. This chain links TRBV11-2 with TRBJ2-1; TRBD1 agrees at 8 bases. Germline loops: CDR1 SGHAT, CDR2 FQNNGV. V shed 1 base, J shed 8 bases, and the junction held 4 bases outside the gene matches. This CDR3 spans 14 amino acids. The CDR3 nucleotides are TGTGCCAGCAGCTTAGCCCAGGGGGCCCATGAGCAGTTCTTC. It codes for CASSLAQGAHEQFF.

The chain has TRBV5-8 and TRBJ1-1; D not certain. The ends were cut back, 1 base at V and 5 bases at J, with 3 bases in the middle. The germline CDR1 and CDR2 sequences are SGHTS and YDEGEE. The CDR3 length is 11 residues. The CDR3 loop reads CASSLQTEAFF. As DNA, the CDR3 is TGTGCCAGCAGCTTGCAAACTGAAGCTTTCTTT.

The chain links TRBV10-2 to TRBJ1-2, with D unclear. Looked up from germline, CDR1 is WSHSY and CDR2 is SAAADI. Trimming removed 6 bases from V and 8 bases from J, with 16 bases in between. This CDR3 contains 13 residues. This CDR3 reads CASSASLSGGYTF. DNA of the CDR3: TGCGCCAGCAGCGCCTCTCTATCGGGGGGCTACACCTTC.

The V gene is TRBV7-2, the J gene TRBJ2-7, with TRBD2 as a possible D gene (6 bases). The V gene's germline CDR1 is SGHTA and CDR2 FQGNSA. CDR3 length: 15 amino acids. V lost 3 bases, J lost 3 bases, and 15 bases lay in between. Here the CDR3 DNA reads TGTGCCAGCAGCTTTGATTCCGGGACTCGCTACGAGCAGTACTTC. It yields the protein CASSFDSGTRYEQYF.

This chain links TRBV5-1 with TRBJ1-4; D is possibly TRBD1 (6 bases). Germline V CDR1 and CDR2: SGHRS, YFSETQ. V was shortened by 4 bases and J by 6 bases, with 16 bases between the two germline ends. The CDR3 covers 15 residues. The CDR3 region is CASSPTGSEHEKLFF. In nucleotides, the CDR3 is TGCGCCAGCAGCCCGACAGGTTCTGAACATGAAAAACTGTTTTTT.

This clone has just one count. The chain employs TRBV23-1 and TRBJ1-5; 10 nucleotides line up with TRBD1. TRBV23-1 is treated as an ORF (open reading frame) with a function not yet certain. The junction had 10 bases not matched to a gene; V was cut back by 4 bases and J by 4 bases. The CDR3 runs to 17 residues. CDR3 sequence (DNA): TGCGCCAGCAGTCCACTAGTAGGACAGGGGGAAAATCAGCCCCAGCATTTT. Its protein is CASSPLVGQGENQPQHF.

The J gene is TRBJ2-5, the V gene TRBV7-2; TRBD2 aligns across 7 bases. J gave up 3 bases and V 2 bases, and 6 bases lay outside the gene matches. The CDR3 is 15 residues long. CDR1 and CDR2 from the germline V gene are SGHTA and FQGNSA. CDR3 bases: TGTGCCAGCAGCTTAATGGTGGCGGGGGAAGAGACCCAGTACTTC. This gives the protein CASSLMVAGEETQYF.

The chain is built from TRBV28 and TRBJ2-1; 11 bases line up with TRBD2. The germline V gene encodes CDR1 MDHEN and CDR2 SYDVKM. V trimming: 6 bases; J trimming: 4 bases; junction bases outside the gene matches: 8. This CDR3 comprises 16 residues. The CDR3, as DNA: TGTGCCAGCAGCCTACTGGGACTAGCGGTATACAATGAGCAGTTCTTC. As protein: CASSLLGLAVYNEQFF. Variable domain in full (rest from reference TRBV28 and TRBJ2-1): DVKVTQSSRYLVKRTGEKVFLECVQDMDHENMFWYRQDPGLGLRLIYFSYDVKMKEKGDIPEGYSVSREKKERFSLILESASTNQTSMYLCASSLLGLAVYNEQFFGPGTRLTVL.

In DNA, the CDR3 is TGTGCCAGCAGTTTAGGAGACAGGAGCTCCTATAATTCACCCCTCCACTTT. Translating gives CASSLGDRSSYNSPLHF. The rearrangement links TRBV28 to TRBJ1-6, with D tentatively TRBD1 (6 bases). The ends were cut back, 2 bases at V and 0 bases at J, with 11 bases in the middle. Germline loops: CDR1 MDHEN, CDR2 SYDVKM. There are 17 residues in the CDR3.

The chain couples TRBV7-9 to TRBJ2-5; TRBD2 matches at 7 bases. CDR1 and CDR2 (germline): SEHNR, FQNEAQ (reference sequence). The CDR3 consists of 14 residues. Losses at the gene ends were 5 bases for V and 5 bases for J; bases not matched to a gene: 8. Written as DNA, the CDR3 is TGTGCCAGCAGCCCGCCCAGCGGGGTGGAGACCCAGTACTTC. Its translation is CASSPPSGVETQYF.